Listed below are T cell receptor beta chains from one sample, sequenced in a study of T cells in Graves' hyperthyroidism and ophthalmopathy. TCRdb fed the multiplex PCR reads into MiXCR, producing one record per CDR3 protein. Among some 560,000 distinct CDR3 sequences listed, less than 20% were seen once. Specimen: blood. These receptors were taken from a woman aged 30 to 39 with Graves' hyperthyroidism. Both conserved end residues are part of each CDR3. Each record gives: V gene, clone size, J gene, D gene, CDR3 DNA, CDR3 protein. A D gene is named only where the DNA matches it firmly. Expanded clones are given a class, and other clones once, few, many or no size at all.

V gene: TRBV20-1
clone size: -
J gene: TRBJ1-5
D gene: -
CDR3 DNA: TGCAGTGCTAGAGATCGGAGCGATAGCAATCAGCCCCAGCATTTT
CDR3 protein: CSARDRSDSNQPQHF

V gene: TRBV20-1
clone size: few
J gene: TRBJ2-7
D gene: TRBD2
CDR3 DNA: TGCAGTGCAACCCCCCAGCGGGAGTTCAACGAGCAGTACTTC
CDR3 protein: CSATPQREFNEQYF

V gene: TRBV11-2
clone size: -
J gene: TRBJ2-7
D gene: -
CDR3 DNA: TGTGCCAGCAGCTCATTGATTGGGCTATGGGGGGAGCAGTACTTC
CDR3 protein: CASSSLIGLWGEQYF

V gene: TRBV5-1
clone size: many
J gene: TRBJ2-7
D gene: -
CDR3 DNA: TGCGCCAGCAGCCTTGCGCAGAATGGGGCCTACGAGCAGTACTTC
CDR3 protein: CASSLAQNGAYEQYF

V gene: TRBV27
clone size: many
J gene: TRBJ2-1
D gene: TRBD2
CDR3 DNA: TGTGCCAGCAGATCTAGTGTGACTAGCGGCCACAATGAGCAGTTCTTC
CDR3 protein: CASRSSVTSGHNEQFF

V gene: TRBV7-9
clone size: -
J gene: TRBJ2-1
D gene: TRBD2
CDR3 DNA: TGTGCCAGCAGCTTACTACTAGCGGGCAATGAGCAGTTCTTC
CDR3 protein: CASSLLLAGNEQFF

V gene: TRBV28
clone size: -
J gene: TRBJ2-3
D gene: TRBD2
CDR3 DNA: TGTGCCAGCAGCAGGGAGGGATGGAGGGCCGTTTTTGTAGATACGCAGTATTTT
CDR3 protein: CASSREGWRAVFVDTQYF

V gene: TRBV6-1
clone size: many
J gene: TRBJ2-1
D gene: TRBD2
CDR3 DNA: TGTGCCAGCAGTTGGGGGACTAGCGGGAGTGATGAGCAGTTCTTC
CDR3 protein: CASSWGTSGSDEQFF

V gene: TRBV10-3
clone size: -
J gene: TRBJ1-2
D gene: TRBD1
CDR3 DNA: TGTGCCATCAGTGAGTCGGGGGACAGGGGGTTTAATGGCTACACCTTC
CDR3 protein: CAISESGDRGFNGYTF

V gene: TRBV18
clone size: few
J gene: TRBJ1-1
D gene: -
CDR3 DNA: TGTGCCAGCTCACCACGTTTTGACGGCAACACTGAAGCTTTCTTT
CDR3 protein: CASSPRFDGNTEAFF

V gene: TRBV20-1
clone size: many
J gene: TRBJ1-1
D gene: TRBD1
CDR3 DNA: TGCAGTGCTAGCGGGACAGGGGGTAATACTGAAGCTTTCTTT
CDR3 protein: CSASGTGGNTEAFF

V gene: TRBV6-1
clone size: few
J gene: TRBJ2-6
D gene: -
CDR3 DNA: TGTGCCAGCAGTGAAAGCTCCGGGGTCGGGGCCAACGTCCTGACTTTC
CDR3 protein: CASSESSGVGANVLTF

V gene: TRBV20-1
clone size: many
J gene: TRBJ2-7
D gene: -
CDR3 DNA: TGCAGTGCTAAAACCGGGGATTTTAGGACCTACGAGCAGTACTTC
CDR3 protein: CSAKTGDFRTYEQYF

V gene: TRBV12-3/TRBV12-4
clone size: many
J gene: TRBJ2-7
D gene: -
CDR3 DNA: TGTGCCAGTCAGGGCAGGGTGGTTACCGAGCAGTACTTC
CDR3 protein: CASQGRVVTEQYF

V gene: TRBV28
clone size: many
J gene: TRBJ2-1
D gene: TRBD1
CDR3 DNA: TGTGCCAGCAACCCGGGACAGTGGGACAATGAGCAGTTCTTC
CDR3 protein: CASNPGQWDNEQFF

V gene: TRBV2
clone size: many
J gene: TRBJ2-1
D gene: TRBD1
CDR3 DNA: TGTGCCGGTACCCCGGGACAGGCCTACAATGAGCAGTTCTTC
CDR3 protein: CAGTPGQAYNEQFF

V gene: TRBV7-2
clone size: many
J gene: TRBJ2-2
D gene: TRBD2
CDR3 DNA: TGTGCCAGCAGCTTAGTTGGTCTAGCGGGGCTGAACACCGGGGAGCTGTTTTTT
CDR3 protein: CASSLVGLAGLNTGELFF

V gene: TRBV20-1
clone size: many
J gene: TRBJ2-1
D gene: -
CDR3 DNA: TGCAGTGCTAGAGATCGGTACACCAATGAGCAGTTCTTC
CDR3 protein: CSARDRYTNEQFF

V gene: TRBV3-1
clone size: few
J gene: TRBJ2-7
D gene: TRBD2
CDR3 DNA: TGTGCCAGCAGCCGAGGTAGGACTAGCGGGGCCGAGCAGTACTTC
CDR3 protein: CASSRGRTSGAEQYF

V gene: TRBV7-2
clone size: few
J gene: TRBJ2-1
D gene: -
CDR3 DNA: TGTGCCAGCAGCTTAGGGCTGCGAGGCAATGAGCAGTTCTTC
CDR3 protein: CASSLGLRGNEQFF

V gene: TRBV18
clone size: many
J gene: TRBJ2-1
D gene: -
CDR3 DNA: TGTGCCAGCTCACCAATAGGTTTCAATGAGCAGTTCTTC
CDR3 protein: CASSPIGFNEQFF

V gene: TRBV19
clone size: -
J gene: TRBJ1-2
D gene: TRBD1
CDR3 DNA: TGTGCCAGTAGTCAAACAGGGGACTATGGCTACACCTTC
CDR3 protein: CASSQTGDYGYTF

V gene: TRBV7-2
clone size: many
J gene: TRBJ2-7
D gene: TRBD1
CDR3 DNA: TGTGCCAGCAGCTCCGGGACAGAAGCCTACGAGCAGTACTTC
CDR3 protein: CASSSGTEAYEQYF

V gene: TRBV28
clone size: -
J gene: TRBJ2-3
D gene: TRBD2
CDR3 DNA: TGTGCCAGCAGTTCGTCTGGGGCGGGGGGCACAGATACGCAGTATTTT
CDR3 protein: CASSSSGAGGTDTQYF

V gene: TRBV20-1
clone size: -
J gene: TRBJ2-1
D gene: TRBD2
CDR3 DNA: TGCAGTGCTAGGGTTCCGGGGGGACTCCGATACAATGAGCAGTTCTTC
CDR3 protein: CSARVPGGLRYNEQFF

V gene: TRBV7-2
clone size: -
J gene: TRBJ2-3
D gene: -
CDR3 DNA: TGTGCCAGCAGCTTTTCCCCAGGGCCAGCAGCAGATACGCAGTATTTT
CDR3 protein: CASSFSPGPAADTQYF

V gene: TRBV12-3/TRBV12-4
clone size: many
J gene: TRBJ2-1
D gene: -
CDR3 DNA: TGTGCCAGCAGTTTGGGGTCGTACAATGAGCAGTTCTTC
CDR3 protein: CASSLGSYNEQFF

V gene: TRBV7-2
clone size: many
J gene: TRBJ1-2
D gene: TRBD1
CDR3 DNA: TGTGCCAGCAGCTTAAGGGACAGGGGGCACGGCTACACCTTC
CDR3 protein: CASSLRDRGHGYTF

V gene: TRBV19
clone size: -
J gene: TRBJ2-1
D gene: -
CDR3 DNA: TGTGCCAGAGAGCACGCAAGCTCCTACAATGAGCAGTTCTTC
CDR3 protein: CAREHASSYNEQFF

V gene: TRBV27
clone size: many
J gene: TRBJ2-1
D gene: TRBD2
CDR3 DNA: TGTGCCAGCAGTTTTACTAGCGGGGATTACAATGAGCAGTTCTTC
CDR3 protein: CASSFTSGDYNEQFF

V gene: TRBV6-1
clone size: few
J gene: TRBJ2-1
D gene: -
CDR3 DNA: TGTGCCAGAAGAAGGGTCGAAGCGGGTACCGCTGGGTCCTACAATGAGCAGTTCTTC
CDR3 protein: CARRRVEAGTAGSYNEQFF

V gene: TRBV27
clone size: -
J gene: TRBJ1-5
D gene: -
CDR3 DNA: TGTGCCAGCAGTTTGCAGGGTGGACCCCAGCATTTT
CDR3 protein: CASSLQGGPQHF

V gene: TRBV18
clone size: few
J gene: TRBJ2-2
D gene: -
CDR3 DNA: TGTGCCAGCTCACCACCGAGGAATAGCGGGGAGCTGTTTTTT
CDR3 protein: CASSPPRNSGELFF

V gene: TRBV10-3
clone size: -
J gene: TRBJ2-1
D gene: TRBD2
CDR3 DNA: TGTGCCATCAGTGCGGGAGGGATCCCTCTGTTCTTC
CDR3 protein: CAISAGGIPLFF

V gene: TRBV20-1
clone size: -
J gene: TRBJ2-3
D gene: TRBD2
CDR3 DNA: TGCAGTGCTAGAGAGAGGCTAGCGGCCTCAGATACGCAGTATTTT
CDR3 protein: CSARERLAASDTQYF

V gene: TRBV6-1
clone size: many
J gene: TRBJ2-7
D gene: -
CDR3 DNA: TGTGCCAGCAGTTGGGGACCCCAGGGGTTCGAGCAGTACTTC
CDR3 protein: CASSWGPQGFEQYF

V gene: TRBV12-5
clone size: -
J gene: TRBJ2-1
D gene: -
CDR3 DNA: TGTGCTAGTGGTTTGTTTGGGGATGAGCAGTTCTTC
CDR3 protein: CASGLFGDEQFF